This entry is about one TCR beta chain. No antigen is known for it. The data belong to a study of cytomegalovirus exposure and HLA in healthy donors. Amplification used 60 Vbeta primers and 13 Jbeta primers. Profiled with immunoSEQ multiplex PCR; TCRdb holds only in-frame clones, not every one. Counted here are under 150,000 clones, 78% occurring once; the ten biggest clones make up 6.2%. Unrecorded immune exposure was likely among donors, who were nominally healthy when sampled. Study-wide points: Common viral pathogens were later found to be apparently linked to several of the most significant clusters. Overall, approximately 150 TCR beta chains were annotated as cytomegalovirus-associated.

The germline CDR1 and CDR2 sequences are SGHTA and FQGNSA. This CDR3 region has 16 residues. The trim removed 3 bases at V and 7 bases at J, leaving 8 bases unmatched. The specimen sequenced was PBMCs. The chain is built from TRBV7-2 and TRBJ2-7, with 14 bases lining up with TRBD2. The source of this sequence is a middle-aged woman in good health and CMV-seropositive. The CDR3 sequence is CASSLGGTSGSGEQYF. CDR3 nucleotides: TGTGCCAGCAGCTTGGGAGGGACTAGCGGGAGTGGGGAGCAGTACTTC.